The rows below give T cell receptor beta chains drawn from one sample of a study of T cell repertoires in cytomegalovirus infection. These receptors are not linked to any known antigen. TCRdb reprocessed the reads with MiXCR, giving one entry per CDR3 protein. The sample records 80,000 to 90,000 distinct CDR3 sequences, approximately 46% being singletons. The sequenced sample was CD8+ T cells from cultured PBMCs, obtained from culture after CMV antigen stimulation. Receptor source: a human donor in good health (CMV status not recorded). Some clones in this sample may be carry-over from other donors' samples. Each CDR3 is given with its conserved first and last residue. A D gene is named only where the DNA matches it firmly. Not every row has a clone size; where given, it reads once, few, many or a size class.

>few|-|TRBV20-1|TRBJ1-2
TGCAGTGCTAGAGAACCCACCATGTCCTCGCTATTCTATGGCTACACCTTC
CSAREPTMSSLFYGYTF
>-|TRBD1|TRBV4-1|TRBJ1-2
TGCGCCAGCAGCCCCGGGGACAGTTTAAACTATGGCTACACCTTC
CASSPGDSLNYGYTF
>-|-|TRBV7-9|TRBJ1-1
TGTGCCAGCAGCTCCACTTACAGTTTGGACACTGAAGCTTTCTTT
CASSSTYSLDTEAFF
>-|-|TRBV27|TRBJ2-5
TGTGCCAGCAGTCAATTTACAGGGAGGGAGACCCAGTACTTC
CASSQFTGRETQYF
>once|-|TRBV6-6|TRBJ2-2
TGTGCCAGCACGGACAAAGAGAGCACCGGGGAGCTGTTTTTT
CASTDKESTGELFF
>-|TRBD1|TRBV7-9|TRBJ2-7
TGTGCCAGCACCCGACAGGGTGGCTACGAGCAGTACTTC
CASTRQGGYEQYF
>many|TRBD2|TRBV7-2|TRBJ2-3
TGTGCCAGCAGCTTAGAGGCGGGAGCTGTTGATACGCAGTATTTT
CASSLEAGAVDTQYF
>-|-|TRBV2|TRBJ2-3
TGTGCCAGCAGCTACATTACTAGCTCCGGGACGCAGTATTTT
CASSYITSSGTQYF
>-|-|TRBV5-6|TRBJ2-7
TGTGCCAGCAGCTTCAGGGGTGAGCAGTACTTC
CASSFRGEQYF
>-|-|TRBV15|TRBJ1-5
TGTGCCACCAGCAGTCTGAGCGGACAGCCCCAGCATTTT
CATSSLSGQPQHF
>once|TRBD1|TRBV28|TRBJ1-5
TGTGCCAGCACCGTATACAGGGGTAGCAATCAGCCCCAGCATTTT
CASTVYRGSNQPQHF